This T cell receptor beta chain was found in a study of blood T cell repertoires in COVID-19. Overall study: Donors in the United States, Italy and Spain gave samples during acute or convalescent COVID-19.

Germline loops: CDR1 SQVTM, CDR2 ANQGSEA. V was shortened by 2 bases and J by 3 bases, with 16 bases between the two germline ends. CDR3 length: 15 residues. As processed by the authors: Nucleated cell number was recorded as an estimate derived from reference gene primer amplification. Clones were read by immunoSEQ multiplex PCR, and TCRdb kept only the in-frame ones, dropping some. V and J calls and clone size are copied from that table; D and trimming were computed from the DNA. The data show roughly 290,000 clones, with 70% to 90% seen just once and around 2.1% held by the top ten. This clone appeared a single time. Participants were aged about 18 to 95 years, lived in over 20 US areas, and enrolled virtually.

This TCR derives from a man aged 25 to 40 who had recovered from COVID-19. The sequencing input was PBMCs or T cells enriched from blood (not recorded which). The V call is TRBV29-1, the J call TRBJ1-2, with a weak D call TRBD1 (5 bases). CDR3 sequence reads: CSVECWQGEDYGYTF. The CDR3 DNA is TGCAGCGTTGAATGTTGGCAGGGTGAAGACTATGGCTACACCTTC.